This T cell receptor delta chain was observed in a study of gamma-delta chains in newborns, infants, children. About the study: Polyclonal expansion of innate γδ T cells after birth follows microbial exposure.

TCRdb reanalysed the reads with CATT. The data hold thousands of delta-chain clones, with approximately 5% observed a single time. Judged by abundance, this clone is medium-sized. The CDR3 runs 19 residues. The germline V gene encodes CDR1 GEAIGNYY and CDR2 EKD. The V segment lost 1 base and the J segment 0 bases; nucleotides outside the gene matches: 12. The TCR originated in a child who was a newborn, infant or young child, either healthy, febrile or measles-vaccinated (not recorded which). Material for sequencing was blood. The chain links TRDV2 to TRDJ2, with 8 nucleotides matching TRDD3. The CDR3 DNA follows: TGTGCCTGTGACACGCTAGATAGTGGGGATACCGCTTTGACAGCACAACTCTTCTTT. It codes for CACDTLDSGDTALTAQLFF.